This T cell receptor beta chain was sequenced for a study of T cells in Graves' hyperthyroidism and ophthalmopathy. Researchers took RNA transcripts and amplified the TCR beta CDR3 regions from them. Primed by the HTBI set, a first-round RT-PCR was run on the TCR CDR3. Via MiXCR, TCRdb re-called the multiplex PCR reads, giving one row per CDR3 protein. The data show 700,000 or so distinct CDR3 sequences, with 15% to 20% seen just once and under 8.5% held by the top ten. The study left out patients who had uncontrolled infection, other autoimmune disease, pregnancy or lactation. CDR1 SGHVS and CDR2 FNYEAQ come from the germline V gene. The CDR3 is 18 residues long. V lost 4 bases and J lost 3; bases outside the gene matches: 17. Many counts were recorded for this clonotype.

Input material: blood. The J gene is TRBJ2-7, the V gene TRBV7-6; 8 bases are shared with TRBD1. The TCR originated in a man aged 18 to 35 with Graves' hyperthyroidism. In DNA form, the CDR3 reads TGTGCCAGCAGCTCCCCCCCCCACGGACAGGGAAGGGACTACGAGCAGTACTTC. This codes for CASSSPPHGQGRDYEQYF.